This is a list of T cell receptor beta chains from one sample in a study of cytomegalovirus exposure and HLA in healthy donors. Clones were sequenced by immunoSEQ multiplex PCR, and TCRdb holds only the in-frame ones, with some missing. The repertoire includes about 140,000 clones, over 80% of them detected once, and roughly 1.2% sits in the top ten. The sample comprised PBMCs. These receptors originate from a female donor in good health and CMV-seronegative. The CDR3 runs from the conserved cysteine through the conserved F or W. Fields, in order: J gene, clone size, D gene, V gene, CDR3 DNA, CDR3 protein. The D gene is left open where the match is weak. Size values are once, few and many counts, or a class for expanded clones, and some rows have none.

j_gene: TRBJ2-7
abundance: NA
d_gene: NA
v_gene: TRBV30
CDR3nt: TGTGCCTGGGTCGACAGCTACGAGCAGTACTTC
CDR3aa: CAWVDSYEQYF

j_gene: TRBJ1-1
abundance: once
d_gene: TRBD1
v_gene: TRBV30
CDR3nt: TGTGCCTGGACTCCGGACAGGGGGAAAGCTTTCTTT
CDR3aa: CAWTPDRGKAFF

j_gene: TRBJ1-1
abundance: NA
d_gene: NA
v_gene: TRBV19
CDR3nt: TGTGCCAGTAGTTCATCGGGGAACACTGAAGCTTTCTTT
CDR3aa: CASSSSGNTEAFF

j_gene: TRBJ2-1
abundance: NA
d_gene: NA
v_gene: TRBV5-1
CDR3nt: TGCGCCAGCAGCTTCGCTTTGCGTGGGCACAATGAGCAGTTCTTC
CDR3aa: CASSFALRGHNEQFF

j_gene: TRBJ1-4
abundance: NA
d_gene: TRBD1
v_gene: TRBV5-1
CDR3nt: TGCGCCAGCAGCTTGGACGGACAGGGAACCCGGGTGGGAAAACTGTTTTTT
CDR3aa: CASSLDGQGTRVGKLFF

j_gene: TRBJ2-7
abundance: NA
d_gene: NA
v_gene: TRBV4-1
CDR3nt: TGCGCCAGCAGCCAAGAGCCCGCACCTACCTACGAGCAGTACTTC
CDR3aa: CASSQEPAPTYEQYF

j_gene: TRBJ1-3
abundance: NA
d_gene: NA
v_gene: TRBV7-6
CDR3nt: TGTGCCAGCAGCCACCCCTACGGGCGGGATGGAAACACCATATATTTT
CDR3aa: CASSHPYGRDGNTIYF

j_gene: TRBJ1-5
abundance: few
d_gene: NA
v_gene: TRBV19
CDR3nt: TGTGCCAGTAGTGAAGACAGAATAACTCTTTATAGCAATCAGCCCCAGCATTTT
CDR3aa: CASSEDRITLYSNQPQHF

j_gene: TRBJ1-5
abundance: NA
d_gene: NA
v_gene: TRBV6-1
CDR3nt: TGTGCCGCAGGAGGGTATCCAAGCAATCAGCCCCAGCATTTT
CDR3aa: CAAGGYPSNQPQHF

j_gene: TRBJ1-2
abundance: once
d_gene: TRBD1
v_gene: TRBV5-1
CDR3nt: TGCGCCAGCAGAAGGGACAGCAACTATGGCTACACCTTC
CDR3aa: CASRRDSNYGYTF

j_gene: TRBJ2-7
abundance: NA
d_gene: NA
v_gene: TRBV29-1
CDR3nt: TGCAGCGTTGAAACAGGATCCTACGAGCAGTACTTC
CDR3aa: CSVETGSYEQYF

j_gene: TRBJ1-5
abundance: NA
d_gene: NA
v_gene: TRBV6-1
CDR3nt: TGTGCCAGCAGTGGGGGGGGCGGTGGCAATCAGCCCCAGCATTTT
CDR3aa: CASSGGGGGNQPQHF

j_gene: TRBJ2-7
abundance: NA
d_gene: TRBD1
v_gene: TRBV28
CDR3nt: TGTGCCAGCAGTTTATTCGGGACAGGGGGATACGAGCAGTACTTC
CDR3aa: CASSLFGTGGYEQYF

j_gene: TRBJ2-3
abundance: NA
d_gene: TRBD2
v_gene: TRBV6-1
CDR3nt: TGTGCCAGCAGTGAAAGTTTACTAGCGGGAGATACGCAGTATTTT
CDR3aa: CASSESLLAGDTQYF

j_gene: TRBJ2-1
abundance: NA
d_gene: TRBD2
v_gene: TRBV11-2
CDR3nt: TGTGCCAGCAGCTTTAGTCCTAGCGGGAGGGCCATCTACAATGAGCAGTTCTTC
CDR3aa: CASSFSPSGRAIYNEQFF

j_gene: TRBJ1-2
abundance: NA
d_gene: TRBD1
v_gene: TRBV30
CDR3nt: TGTGCCTGGAGTTCCGGACAGGGGGATCTATGGGGCTACACCTTC
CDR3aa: CAWSSGQGDLWGYTF

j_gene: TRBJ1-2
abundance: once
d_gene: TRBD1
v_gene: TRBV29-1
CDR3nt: TGCAGCGTTGAAAGGGACAGTGAATATGGCTACACCTTC
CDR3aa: CSVERDSEYGYTF

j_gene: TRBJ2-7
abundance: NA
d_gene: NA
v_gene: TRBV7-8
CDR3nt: TGTGCCAGCAGCTTATTTCAGGGTCCCTCCAACGAGCAGTACTTC
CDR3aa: CASSLFQGPSNEQYF

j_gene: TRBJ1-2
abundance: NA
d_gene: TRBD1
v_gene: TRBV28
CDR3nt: TGTGCCAGCAGTTTCCTCGGACAGGGAAAGTACGGCTACACCTTC
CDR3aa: CASSFLGQGKYGYTF

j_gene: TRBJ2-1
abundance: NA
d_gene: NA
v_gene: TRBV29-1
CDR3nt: TGCAGCGTTGTATGGTTCAACTACAACGACTACAATGAGCAGTTCTTC
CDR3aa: CSVVWFNYNDYNEQFF

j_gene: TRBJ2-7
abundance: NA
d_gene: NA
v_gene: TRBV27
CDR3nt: TGTGCCAGCAGTTTTCGGAGCAGGGAAATCTACGAGCAGTACTTC
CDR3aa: CASSFRSREIYEQYF

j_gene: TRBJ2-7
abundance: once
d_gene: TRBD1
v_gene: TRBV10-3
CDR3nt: TGTGCCATCAGTGATTTTACACAGGGGATCTACGAGCAGTACTTC
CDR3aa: CAISDFTQGIYEQYF

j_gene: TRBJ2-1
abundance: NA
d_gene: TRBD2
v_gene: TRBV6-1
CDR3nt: TGTGCCAGTAATACCGGGACTAGCTCCTACAATGAGCAGTTCTTC
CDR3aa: CASNTGTSSYNEQFF

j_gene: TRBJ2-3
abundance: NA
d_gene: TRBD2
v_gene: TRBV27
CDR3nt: TGTGCCAGCAGTTCCCCACAAGCGGGAGTAGATACGCAGTATTTT
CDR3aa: CASSSPQAGVDTQYF

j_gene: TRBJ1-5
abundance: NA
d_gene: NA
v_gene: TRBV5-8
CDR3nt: TGTGCCAGCAGTTTTACAGGGACTAGTCAGCCCCAGCATTTT
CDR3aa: CASSFTGTSQPQHF

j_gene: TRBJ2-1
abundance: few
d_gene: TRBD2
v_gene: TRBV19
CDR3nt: TGTGCCAGTAGTATGGGGGAACTAGCGGGGCACAATGAGCAGTTCTTC
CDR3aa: CASSMGELAGHNEQFF

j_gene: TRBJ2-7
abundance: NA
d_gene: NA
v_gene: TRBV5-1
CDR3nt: TGCGCCAGCAGCTTGGGCGGGACAGCCCAGATGAACGAGCAGTACTTC
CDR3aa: CASSLGGTAQMNEQYF

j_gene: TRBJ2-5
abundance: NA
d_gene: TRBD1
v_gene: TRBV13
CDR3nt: TGTGCCAGCAGCTCATGGGACAGCAAAATCCAAGAGACCCAGTACTTC
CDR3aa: CASSSWDSKIQETQYF

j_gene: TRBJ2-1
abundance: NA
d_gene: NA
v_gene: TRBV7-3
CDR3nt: TGTGCCAGCGGCAAGAGCGGCGGAACCTACAATGAGCAGTTCTTC
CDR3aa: CASGKSGGTYNEQFF

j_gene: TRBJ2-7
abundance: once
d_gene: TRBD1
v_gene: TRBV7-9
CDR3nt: TGTGCCAGCAGCCTCGGACAGGGATCAACCTACGAGCAGTACTTC
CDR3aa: CASSLGQGSTYEQYF

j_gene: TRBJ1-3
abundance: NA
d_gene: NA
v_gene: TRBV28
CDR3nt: TGTGCCAGCAGTTTAAGGGGCTCTGGAAACACCATATATTTT
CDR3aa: CASSLRGSGNTIYF

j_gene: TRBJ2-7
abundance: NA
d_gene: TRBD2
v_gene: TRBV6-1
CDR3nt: TGTGCCAGCAGAATCGGGGGGACCTACGAGCAGTACTTC
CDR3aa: CASRIGGTYEQYF

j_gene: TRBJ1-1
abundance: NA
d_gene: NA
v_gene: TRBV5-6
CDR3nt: TGTGCCAGCAGCCACCCGGTGCGGAACACTGAAGCTTTCTTT
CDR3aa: CASSHPVRNTEAFF

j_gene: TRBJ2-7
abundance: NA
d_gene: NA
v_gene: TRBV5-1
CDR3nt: TGCGCCAGCAGCTTGCAGGGCAACGAGCAGTACTTC
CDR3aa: CASSLQGNEQYF

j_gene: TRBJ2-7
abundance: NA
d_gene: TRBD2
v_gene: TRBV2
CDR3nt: TGTGCCAGCAGTGAAGCGCGTCTAGCGGGAGGGCCTGGCGAGCAGTACTTC
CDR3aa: CASSEARLAGGPGEQYF

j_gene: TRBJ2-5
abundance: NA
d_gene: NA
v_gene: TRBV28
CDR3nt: TGTGCCAGCAGTTCGAGGAGACTAGTGAGGAGTAGGGAGACCCAGTACTTC
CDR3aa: CASSSRRLVRSRETQYF

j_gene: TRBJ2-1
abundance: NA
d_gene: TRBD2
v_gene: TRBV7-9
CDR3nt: TGTGCCAGCCCCTCCGAAAGTGCGGGAGCGGCGGGCAATGAGCAGTTCTTC
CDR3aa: CASPSESAGAAGNEQFF

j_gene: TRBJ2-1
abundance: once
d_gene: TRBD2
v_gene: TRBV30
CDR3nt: TGTGCCTGGATAAGACTAGCGGCCTACAATGAGCAGTTCTTC
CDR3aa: CAWIRLAAYNEQFF

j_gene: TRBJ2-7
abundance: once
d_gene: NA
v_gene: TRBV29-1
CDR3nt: TGCAGCGTGGTAGACAGCATCAACGAGCAGTACTTC
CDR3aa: CSVVDSINEQYF

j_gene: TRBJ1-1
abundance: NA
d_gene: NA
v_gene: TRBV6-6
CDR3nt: TGTGCCAGCAGTTACACACGACAGGTGAACACTGAAGCTTTCTTT
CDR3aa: CASSYTRQVNTEAFF

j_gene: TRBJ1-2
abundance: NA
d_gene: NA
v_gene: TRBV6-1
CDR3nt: TGTGCCAGCAGTGACGTATGGTCAGGGTATGGCTACACCTTC
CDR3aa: CASSDVWSGYGYTF

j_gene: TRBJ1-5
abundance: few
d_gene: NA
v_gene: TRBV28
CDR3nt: TGTGCCAGCAGGGACGGGGGAGGCAATCAGCCCCAGCATTTT
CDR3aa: CASRDGGGNQPQHF

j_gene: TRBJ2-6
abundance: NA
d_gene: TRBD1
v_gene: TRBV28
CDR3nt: TGTGCCAGCAGGAGACAGGGCTCTGGGGCCAACGTCCTGACTTTC
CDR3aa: CASRRQGSGANVLTF

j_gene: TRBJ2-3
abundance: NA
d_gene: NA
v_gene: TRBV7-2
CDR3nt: TGTGCCAGCAGCTTAGTGGGGGCCTCACCTACCACAGATACGCAGTATTTT
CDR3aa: CASSLVGASPTTDTQYF

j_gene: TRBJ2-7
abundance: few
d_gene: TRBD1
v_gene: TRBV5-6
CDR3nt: TGTGCCAGCAGCTTGGAGGACAGGCTAGCCTACGAGCAGTACTTC
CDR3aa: CASSLEDRLAYEQYF

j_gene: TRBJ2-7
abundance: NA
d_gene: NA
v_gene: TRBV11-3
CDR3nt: TGTGCCAGCAGCCCCGGAGTGGCAGGGCATTACGAGCAGTACTTC
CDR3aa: CASSPGVAGHYEQYF

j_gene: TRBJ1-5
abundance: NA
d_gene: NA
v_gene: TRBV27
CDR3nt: TGTGCCAGCGGGCTGTGGAGCAATCAGCCCCAGCATTTT
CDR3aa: CASGLWSNQPQHF

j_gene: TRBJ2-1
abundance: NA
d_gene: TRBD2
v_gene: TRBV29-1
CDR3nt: TGCAGCGTTGAGTCGGTCGAGCGGGAATGGGGCGATGAGCAGTTCTTC
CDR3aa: CSVESVEREWGDEQFF

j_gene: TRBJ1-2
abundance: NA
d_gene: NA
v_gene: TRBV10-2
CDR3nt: TGCGCCAGCTCACAGAGCAACTATGGCTACACCTTC
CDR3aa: CASSQSNYGYTF

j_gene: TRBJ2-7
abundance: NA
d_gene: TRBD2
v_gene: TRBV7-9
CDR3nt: TGTGCCAGCAGCTCAGGACTAGCGGGAGGGCTGTACGAGCAGTACTTC
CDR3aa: CASSSGLAGGLYEQYF

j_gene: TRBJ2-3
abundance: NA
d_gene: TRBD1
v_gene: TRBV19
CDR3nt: TGTGCCAGTAGTTCAACCGGACAGGGACCAGATACGCAGTATTTT
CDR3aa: CASSSTGQGPDTQYF

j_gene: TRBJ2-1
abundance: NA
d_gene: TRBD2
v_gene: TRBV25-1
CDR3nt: TGTGCCAGCAGTCGAGCGGGAGGGATCTACAATGAGCAGTTCTTC
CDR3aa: CASSRAGGIYNEQFF

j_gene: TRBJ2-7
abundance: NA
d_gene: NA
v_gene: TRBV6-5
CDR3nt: TGTGCCAGCAGTTACTTGGACCGGGGTGTGTACGAGCAGTACTTC
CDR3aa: CASSYLDRGVYEQYF

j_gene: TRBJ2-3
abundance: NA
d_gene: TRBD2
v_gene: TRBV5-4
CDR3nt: TGTGCCAGCAGGAAAGCGGGAGGGCTCACAGATACGCAGTATTTT
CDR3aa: CASRKAGGLTDTQYF

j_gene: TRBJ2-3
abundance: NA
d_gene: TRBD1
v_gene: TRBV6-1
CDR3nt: TGTGCCAGCAGTGAATCCCGGACAGGGGTCGCAGATACGCAGTATTTT
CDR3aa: CASSESRTGVADTQYF

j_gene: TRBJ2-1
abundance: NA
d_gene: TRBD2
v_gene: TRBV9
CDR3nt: TGTGCCAGCAGCGTCAGGACTAGCGTGGGGTCGAATGAGCAGTTCTTC
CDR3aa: CASSVRTSVGSNEQFF

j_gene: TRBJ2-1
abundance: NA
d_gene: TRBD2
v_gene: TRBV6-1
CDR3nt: TGTGCCAGCACAAAGCTGACTAGCAACAATGAGCAGTTCTTC
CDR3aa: CASTKLTSNNEQFF

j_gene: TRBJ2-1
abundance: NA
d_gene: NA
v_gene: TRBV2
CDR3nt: TGTGCCAGCATCTCAATCGGGGTGAATGAGCAGTTCTTC
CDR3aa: CASISIGVNEQFF

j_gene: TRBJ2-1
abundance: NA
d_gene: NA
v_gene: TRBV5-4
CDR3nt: TGTGCCAGCAGCTCAACTCCCAACAATGAGCAGTTCTTC
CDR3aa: CASSSTPNNEQFF